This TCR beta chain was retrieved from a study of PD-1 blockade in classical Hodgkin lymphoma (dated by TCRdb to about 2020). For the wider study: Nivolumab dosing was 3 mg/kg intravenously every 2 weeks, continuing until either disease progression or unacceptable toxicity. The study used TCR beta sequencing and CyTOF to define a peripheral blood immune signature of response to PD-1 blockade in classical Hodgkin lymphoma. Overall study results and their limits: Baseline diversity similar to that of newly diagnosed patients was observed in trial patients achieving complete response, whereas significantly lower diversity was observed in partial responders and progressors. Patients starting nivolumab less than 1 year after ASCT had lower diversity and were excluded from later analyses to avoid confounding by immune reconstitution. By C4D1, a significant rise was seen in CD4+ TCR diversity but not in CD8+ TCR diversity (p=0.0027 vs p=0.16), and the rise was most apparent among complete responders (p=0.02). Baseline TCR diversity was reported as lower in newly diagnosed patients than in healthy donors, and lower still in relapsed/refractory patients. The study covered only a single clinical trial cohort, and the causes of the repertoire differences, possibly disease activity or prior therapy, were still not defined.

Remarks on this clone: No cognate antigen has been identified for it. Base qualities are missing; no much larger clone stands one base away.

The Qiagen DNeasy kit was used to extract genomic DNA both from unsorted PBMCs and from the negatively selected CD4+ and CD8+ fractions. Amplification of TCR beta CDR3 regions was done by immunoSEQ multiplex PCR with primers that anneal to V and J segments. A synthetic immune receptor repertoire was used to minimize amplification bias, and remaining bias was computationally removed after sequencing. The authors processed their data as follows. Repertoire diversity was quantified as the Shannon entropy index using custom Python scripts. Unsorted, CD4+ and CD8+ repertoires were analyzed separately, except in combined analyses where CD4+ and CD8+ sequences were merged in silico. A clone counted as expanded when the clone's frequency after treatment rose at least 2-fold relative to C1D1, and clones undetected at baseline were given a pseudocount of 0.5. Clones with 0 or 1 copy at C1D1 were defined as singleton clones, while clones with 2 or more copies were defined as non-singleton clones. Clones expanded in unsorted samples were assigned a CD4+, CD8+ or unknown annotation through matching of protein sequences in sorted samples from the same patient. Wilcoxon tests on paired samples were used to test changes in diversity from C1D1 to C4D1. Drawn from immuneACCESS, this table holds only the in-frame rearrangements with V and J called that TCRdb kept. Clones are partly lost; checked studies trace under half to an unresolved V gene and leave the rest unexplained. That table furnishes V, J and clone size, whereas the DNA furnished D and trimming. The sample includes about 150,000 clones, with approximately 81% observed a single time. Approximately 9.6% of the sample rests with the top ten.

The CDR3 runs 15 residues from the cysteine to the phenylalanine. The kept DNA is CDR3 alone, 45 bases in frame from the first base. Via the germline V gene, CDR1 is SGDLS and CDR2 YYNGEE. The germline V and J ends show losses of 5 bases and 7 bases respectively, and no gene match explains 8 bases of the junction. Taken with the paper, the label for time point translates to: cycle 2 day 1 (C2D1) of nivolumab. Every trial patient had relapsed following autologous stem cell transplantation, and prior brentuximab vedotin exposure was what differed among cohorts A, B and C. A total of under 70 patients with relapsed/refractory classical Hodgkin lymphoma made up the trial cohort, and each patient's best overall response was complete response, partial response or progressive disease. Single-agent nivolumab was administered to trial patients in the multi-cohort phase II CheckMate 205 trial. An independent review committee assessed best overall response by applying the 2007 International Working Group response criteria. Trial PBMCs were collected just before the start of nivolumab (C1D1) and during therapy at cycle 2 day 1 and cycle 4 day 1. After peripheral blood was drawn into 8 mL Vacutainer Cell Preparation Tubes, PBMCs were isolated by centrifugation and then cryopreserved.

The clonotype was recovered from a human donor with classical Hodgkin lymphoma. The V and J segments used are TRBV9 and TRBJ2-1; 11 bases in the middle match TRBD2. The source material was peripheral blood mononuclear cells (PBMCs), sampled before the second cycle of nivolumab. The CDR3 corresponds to CASSQLAGVGNEQFF. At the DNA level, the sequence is TGTGCCAGCAGTCAACTAGCGGGAGTAGGTAATGAGCAGTTCTTC.